This T cell receptor beta chain was captured by sequencing in a study of blood T cells in healthy people across ages. This CDR3 region has 14 residues. V lost 5 bases and J lost 8, with 18 bases in between. Germline V lookup: CDR1 SGHVS, CDR2 FNYEAQ. Aged roughly 6 to 95, donors were systemically healthy Caucasians from Russia. Primed by a sample-barcoded 5' primer and a J-beta primer mix, a second PCR proceeded for 7 to 11 cycles. MiXCR, applied by TCRdb to the 5' RACE reads, yields one record per CDR3 protein. The sample lists about 1.4 million distinct CDR3 sequences, around 59% seen once, with over 6.5% in the top ten.

Sequencing was done on a sample of blood. This rearrangement joins TRBV7-6 to TRBJ1-2; D is unresolved. The sequence came from a man between 18 and 29 years old in good health. The CDR3 is CASSPWVETRGYTF. The CDR3 DNA reads as TGTGCCAGCAGCCCCTGGGTGGAAACGCGAGGCTACACCTTC.